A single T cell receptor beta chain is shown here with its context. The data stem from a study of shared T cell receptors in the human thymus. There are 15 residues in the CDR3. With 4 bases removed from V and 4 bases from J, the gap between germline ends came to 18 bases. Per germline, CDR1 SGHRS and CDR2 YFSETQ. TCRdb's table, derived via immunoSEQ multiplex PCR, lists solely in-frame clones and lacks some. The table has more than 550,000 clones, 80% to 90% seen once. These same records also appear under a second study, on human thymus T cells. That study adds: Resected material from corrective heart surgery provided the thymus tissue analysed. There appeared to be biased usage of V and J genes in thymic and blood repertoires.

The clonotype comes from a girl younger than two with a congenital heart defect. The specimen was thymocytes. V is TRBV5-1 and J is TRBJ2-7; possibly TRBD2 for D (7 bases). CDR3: CASSANREGRYEQYF. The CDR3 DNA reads TGCGCCAGCAGCGCCAACAGGGAGGGGAGGTACGAGCAGTACTTC.